This TCR beta chain was profiled in a study of blood T cells in healthy people across ages. A second PCR, run for 7 to 11 cycles, used a sample-barcoded 5' primer plus a J-beta primer mix. TCRdb processed the 5' RACE reads anew with MiXCR; each CDR3 protein has one entry. The table records 1.5 million to 2 million distinct CDR3 sequences, approximately 28% of them present only once. The CDR3 runs to 14 residues. Trimming took off 4 bases at V and 4 bases at J, with 14 bases between the two ends. Germline V lookup: CDR1 SGHKS, CDR2 YYEKEE (reference sequence). The table lists this clonotype with many counts.

The specimen was blood. V usage is TRBV5-5 and J usage is TRBJ1-2; TRBD1 is a possible D gene (6 bases). The TCR sequence derives from a woman aged 25 to 39 in good health. CDR3 nucleotide sequence: TGTGCCAGCAGCGTTCGTGGGGGCGTCTATGGCTACACCTTC. Translating it yields CASSVRGGVYGYTF.